The present entry profiles one TCR beta chain with its context. Clones were read by immunoSEQ multiplex PCR, and TCRdb kept only the in-frame ones, dropping some. The sample contains fewer than 600,000 clones, approximately 90% of which appear only once. Treatment specified: around 19 received Ad26.COV2.S at low or high dose, single or two shots; roughly five received placebo; per-sample allocation not given. Samples analyzed were those drawn on day 63 after the first vaccine or placebo injection. This entry is derived from a study of Ad26.COV2.S vaccination and SARS-CoV-2 variants. For the study at large: This donor came from the COV1001 trial of Ad26.COV2.S.

Germline CDR1 MNHEY, CDR2 SVGAGI. This CDR3 spans 15 amino acids. The trim removed 6 bases at V and 4 bases at J, leaving 7 bases unmatched. V is TRBV6-5 and J is TRBJ2-2; TRBD1 aligns across 8 bases. The TCR originated in a person between 18 and 59 years old who received the Ad26.COV2.S COVID-19 vaccine or a placebo. Sample: peripheral blood, taken in a trial of Ad26.COV2.S vaccine versus placebo. The DNA of the CDR3 is TGTGCCAGCAGAAAGACAGGGGACGGCACCGGGGAGCTGTTTTTT. Its translation: CASRKTGDGTGELFF.